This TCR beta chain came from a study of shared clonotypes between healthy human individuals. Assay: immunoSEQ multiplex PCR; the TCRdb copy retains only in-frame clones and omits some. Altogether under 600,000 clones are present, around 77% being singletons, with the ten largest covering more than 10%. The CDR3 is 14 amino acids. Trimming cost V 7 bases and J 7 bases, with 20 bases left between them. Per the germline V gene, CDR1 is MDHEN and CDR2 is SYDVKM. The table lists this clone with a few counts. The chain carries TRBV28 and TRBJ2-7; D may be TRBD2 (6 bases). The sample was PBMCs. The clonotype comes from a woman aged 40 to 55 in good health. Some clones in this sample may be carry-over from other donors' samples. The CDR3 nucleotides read TGTGCCAGCACCAATTCCGGGGGAATTAGGGAGCAGTACTTC. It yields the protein CASTNSGGIREQYF. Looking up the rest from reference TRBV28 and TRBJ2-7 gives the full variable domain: DVKVTQSSRYLVKRTGEKVFLECVQDMDHENMFWYRQDPGLGLRLIYFSYDVKMKEKGDIPEGYSVSREKKERFSLILESASTNQTSMYLCASTNSGGIREQYFGPGTRLTVT.